Listed here are 32 T cell receptor beta chains from one sample, sequenced in a study of T cell changes during pregnancy in multiple sclerosis. Libraries were prepared by immunoSEQ multiplex PCR; TCRdb keeps only in-frame clonotypes and omits some of them. The sample carries around 72,000 clones, around nine tenths recorded once. Sample: peripheral blood, taken in the second trimester of pregnancy. All receptors derive from a female donor in good health, enrolled as a control in a pregnancy study.

The chain recombines TRBV5-4 with TRBJ1-5, with D uncertain. The V end was cut by 0 bases, the J end by 7 bases, with 17 bases between. The V gene's germline CDR1 is SGHNT and CDR2 YYREEE (reference sequence). The CDR3 is 16 amino acids. This chain's CDR3 is CASSLDWPPINQPQHF. CDR3 bases: TGTGCCAGCAGCTTGGATTGGCCCCCCATCAACCAGCCCCAGCATTTT.

The chain has TRBV6-5 and TRBJ2-7; D possibly corresponds to TRBD1 (5 bases). Germline V gene lookup returns CDR1 MNHEY and CDR2 SVGAGI. The CDR3 totals 11 residues. V lost 6 bases and J lost 3, with 6 bases in between. CDR3 loop: CASRQGYEQYF. The CDR3 bases are TGTGCCAGCAGGCAGGGCTACGAGCAGTACTTC.

The V gene is TRBV5-4, the J gene TRBJ1-5; a weak D match, TRBD1 (6 bases). Trimming stripped 4 bases from V and 11 bases from J, with 13 bases between. The CDR3 loop spans 12 amino acids. Germline CDR1 is SGHNT and CDR2 is YYREEE (reference sequence). DNA of the CDR3: TGTGCCAGCAGCACAGAACAGGGTACCCAGCATTTT. The encoded protein is CASSTEQGTQHF. Supplemented by reference TRBV5-4 and TRBJ1-5, the full variable domain reads ETGVTQSPTHLIKTRGQQVTLRCSSQSGHNTVSWYQQALGQGPQFIFQYYREEENGRGNFPPRFSGLQFPNYSSELNVNALELDDSALYLCASSTEQGTQHFGDGTRLSIL.

This clone has a handful of counts. The genes are TRBV12-5 and TRBJ1-1; no reliable D call. The germline V gene encodes CDR1 LGHNT and CDR2 FRNRAP. This CDR3 region has 12 residues. V gave up 5 bases and J gave up 5 bases, with 9 bases separating them. CDR3 DNA: TGTGCTAGTGGTCGGGGAAGGACTGAAGCTTTCTTT. As protein: CASGRGRTEAFF.

The gene calls are TRBV7-8 and TRBJ1-2; D remains unclear. This CDR3 contains 13 residues. Trimming stripped 0 bases from V and 5 bases from J, with 7 bases between. Germline V gives CDR1 SGHVS, CDR2 FQNEAQ. The CDR3 loop reads CASSLAREYGYTF. CDR3 nucleotide sequence: TGTGCCAGCAGCTTAGCGCGGGAGTATGGCTACACCTTC.

The CDR3 region has the DNA TGTGCCAGCAGTTTATTGGGGGCTGAAGGCTACACCTTC. Translating gives CASSLLGAEGYTF. The rearrangement joins TRBV27 to TRBJ1-2; D might be TRBD1 (6 bases). The CDR3 runs to 13 residues. V was cut by 1 base and J by 8 bases, with 11 bases left in between. The V gene's germline CDR1 is MNHEY and CDR2 SMNVEV (reference sequence).

CDR3 coding DNA: TGTGCCAGCAGTGCCGAGACTCTCCCTTCACCCCTCCACTTT. The encoded protein is CASSAETLPSPLHF. The chain is built from TRBV2 and TRBJ1-6; D is uncertain. The CDR3 is 14 amino acids. Trimming took 4 bases from V and 9 from J, leaving 13 bases between them. Germline assignment: CDR1 SNHLY and CDR2 FYNNEI.

The gene calls are TRBV28 and TRBJ1-5; 7 bases map to TRBD1. This CDR3 region has 13 residues. Germline CDR1 MDHEN, CDR2 SYDVKM. After removal of 7 bases from V and 2 bases from J, the junction contained 2 bases not matched to a gene. The CDR3 loop is CASTGTGNQPQHF. CDR3 DNA sequence: TGTGCCAGCACCGGGACAGGCAATCAGCCCCAGCATTTT.

The chain has TRBV5-4 and TRBJ2-7; D gene uncertain. Trimming removed 4 bases at V and 7 bases at J, with 12 bases between. From germline, CDR1 is SGHNT and CDR2 YYREEE (reference sequence). The CDR3 covers 12 residues. CDR3 bases: TGTGCCAGCAGCCTTCCCCAACTTGAGCAGTACTTC. It codes for CASSLPQLEQYF.

The genes are TRBV27 and TRBJ1-6, with D perhaps TRBD1 (5 bases). V was cut by 1 base and J by 7 bases, with 17 bases left in between. CDR1 is MNHEY and CDR2 is SMNVEV in the germline V gene (reference sequence). The CDR3 is 17 amino acids. The CDR3 is CASSLYGSWGQNSPLHF. The CDR3 DNA is TGTGCCAGCAGTTTATATGGCAGCTGGGGCCAAAATTCACCCCTCCACTTT.

The chain recombines TRBV18 with TRBJ2-1, with 8 bases fitting TRBD1. CDR1 is KGHSH and CDR2 is LQKENI in the germline V gene. The CDR3 is 15 amino acids. Germline trimming cut 5 bases from V and 8 bases from J; bases unmatched to any gene: 11. CDR3 residues: CASSWDRPHGDEQFF. The CDR3, as DNA: TGTGCCAGCTCATGGGACAGGCCTCACGGGGATGAGCAGTTCTTC.

A single count supports this clone. The rearrangement links TRBV7-3 to TRBJ2-3; TRBD1 might be the D (6 bases). V dropped 4 bases and J dropped 0 bases, with 8 bases sitting between them. Germline CDR1 SGHTA, CDR2 FQGTGA. This CDR3 is 14 amino acids long. The CDR3 loop reads CASSSGQSTDTQYF. In DNA, the CDR3 is TGTGCCAGCAGCTCAGGACAGAGCACAGATACGCAGTATTTT. Variable domain in full (rest from reference TRBV7-3 and TRBJ2-3): GAGVSQTPSNKVTEKGKYVELRCDPISGHTALYWYRQSLGQGPEFLIYFQGTGAADDSGLPNDRFFAVRPEGSVSTLKIQRTERGDSAVYLCASSSGQSTDTQYFGPGTRLTVL.

The CDR3: CASIWGTGAYNEQFF. The CDR3 region has the DNA TGTGCCAGCATCTGGGGGACAGGGGCATACAATGAGCAGTTCTTC. The chain links TRBV11-2 to TRBJ2-1; 10 bases are shared with TRBD1. The CDR3 covers 15 residues. Trimming cost V 7 bases and J 4 bases; bases outside gene matches: 7. Germline V gives CDR1 SGHAT, CDR2 FQNNGV.

The chain has TRBV4-2 and TRBJ2-3; D remains unclear. V was trimmed by 4 bases and J by 3 bases, leaving 14 bases between them. There are 15 residues in the CDR3. The germline CDR1 and CDR2 sequences are LGHNA and YNFKEQ. Written as DNA, the CDR3 is TGTGCCAGCAGCCCATCGATGGCCGGGACAGATACGCAGTATTTT. It yields the protein CASSPSMAGTDTQYF.

CDR3 in DNA: TGTGCCAGCAGCTCTTCGGGGTTGGGCACTGAAGCTTTCTTT. It encodes CASSSSGLGTEAFF. V usage is TRBV7-9 and J usage is TRBJ1-1; D unresolved. The CDR3 has 14 amino acids. Germline V CDR1 and CDR2: SEHNR, FQNEAQ (reference sequence). V was shortened by 4 bases and J by 4 bases, with 13 bases between the two germline ends.

The chain recombines TRBV18 with TRBJ1-4; maybe TRBD1 (6 bases). V lost 6 bases and J 1 base, leaving 12 bases between the germline ends. The CDR3 consists of 15 residues. CDR1 is KGHSH, CDR2 LQKENI, per germline. As DNA, the CDR3 is TGTGCCAGCTCCCTATCAGGGGTAACTAATGAAAAACTGTTTTTT. It translates to CASSLSGVTNEKLFF.

The chain combines TRBV7-2 with TRBJ1-2, with D possibly matching TRBD1 (5 bases). Germline CDR1 reads SGHTA; CDR2 reads FQGNSA. The CDR3 loop spans 16 amino acids. Trimming left V 5 bases short and J 6 bases short, with 22 bases between. The CDR3 protein is CASSPMVSRVGNGYTF. The DNA for the CDR3 is TGTGCCAGCAGCCCTATGGTTAGCAGGGTAGGCAATGGCTACACCTTC.

As regards this clone: The sample holds other DNA sequences that translate to the same CDR3. J is TRBJ1-3 and V is TRBV18; D might be TRBD1 (5 bases). CDR1 and CDR2 (germline): KGHSH, LQKENI. The V end lost 3 bases, the J end lost 0 bases, and 6 bases lay between the germline ends. This CDR3 region has 14 residues. CDR3 nucleotide sequence: TGTGCCAGCTCACCGCAGGGCTCTGGAAACACCATATATTTT. Protein: CASSPQGSGNTIYF.

This chain connects TRBV29-1 to TRBJ2-5; no reliable D call. The ends were cut back, 3 bases at V and 5 bases at J, with 13 bases in the middle. The CDR3 length is 13 residues. CDR1 and CDR2 (germline): SQVTM, ANQGSEA. The CDR3 DNA reads as TGCAGCGTTGACATACCGGGTCGGGAGACCCAGTACTTC. Its protein product is CSVDIPGRETQYF.

This clone was seen a few times. The chain joins TRBV4-1 to TRBJ2-6; D perhaps matches TRBD2 (5 bases). The CDR3 is 17 amino acids. Germline V CDR1 and CDR2: MGHRA, YSYEKL. V was trimmed by 0 bases and J by 2 bases, leaving 11 bases between them. CDR3: CASSQDLRGTGANVLTF. For the CDR3, the DNA is TGCGCCAGCAGCCAAGATCTCCGGGGAACTGGGGCCAACGTCCTGACTTTC.

V is TRBV5-4 and J is TRBJ2-1, with 11 nucleotides matching TRBD2. V lost 0 bases to trimming and J lost 10 bases; unmatched junction nucleotides: 9. Germline V gene data show CDR1 as SGHNT and CDR2 as YYREEE (reference sequence). There are 16 residues in the CDR3. The CDR3, as DNA: TGTGCCAGCAGCTTGGCCTCTCTAGCGGGGGGTCGAGAGCAGTTCTTC. Translated: CASSLASLAGGREQFF.

V gene TRBV6-5 combines with J gene TRBJ2-3, with 8 bases identical to TRBD1. Per germline, CDR1 MNHEY and CDR2 SVGAGI. This CDR3 has 16 residues. V lost 2 bases, J lost 6 bases, and 10 bases stayed unmatched. In nucleotides, the CDR3 is TGTGCCAGCAGTTACGGACAGGGACGTTTTGCGGATACGCAGTATTTT. Protein product: CASSYGQGRFADTQYF.

The V gene is TRBV9, the J gene TRBJ2-1, with TRBD2 identical over 10 bases. This CDR3 region has 15 residues. Per germline, CDR1 SGDLS and CDR2 YYNGEE. J gave up 6 bases and V 2 bases, and 5 bases lay outside the gene matches. The CDR3 DNA sequence: TGTGCCAGCAGCGTTTATAGCGGGGGGATCAATGAGCAGTTCTTC. Protein product: CASSVYSGGINEQFF. The variable domain in full, completed from reference TRBV9 and TRBJ2-1, reads DSGVTQTPKHLITATGQRVTLRCSPRSGDLSVYWYQQSLDQGLQFLIQYYNGEERAKGNILERFSAQQFPDLHSELNLSSLELGDSALYFCASSVYSGGINEQFFGPGTRLTVL.

The V and J genes are TRBV7-6 and TRBJ2-1; 8 bases are shared with TRBD1. In germline, CDR1 is SGHVS, CDR2 FNYEAQ. The CDR3 spans 16 residues. J was trimmed by 4 bases and V by 2 bases; bases with no gene match: 7. CDR3 amino acids: CASSLPGTGLYNEQFF. The CDR3 nucleotides read TGTGCCAGCAGCTTACCCGGGACAGGCCTTTACAATGAGCAGTTCTTC.

The chain carries TRBV18 and TRBJ2-3; D ambiguous. The CDR3 is 15 residues long. Trimming took off 0 bases at V and 0 bases at J, with 7 bases between the two ends. Per germline, CDR1 KGHSH and CDR2 LQKENI. This chain's CDR3 is CASSPPQASTDTQYF. As DNA, the CDR3 is TGTGCCAGCTCACCACCCCAGGCTAGCACAGATACGCAGTATTTT. Supplemented by reference TRBV18 and TRBJ2-3, the full variable domain reads NAGVMQNPRHLVRRRGQEARLRCSPMKGHSHVYWYRQLPEEGLKFMVYLQKENIIDESGMPKERFSAEFPKEGPSILRIQQVVRGDSAAYFCASSPPQASTDTQYFGPGTRLTVL.

The rearrangement uses TRBV7-8 and TRBJ2-2; 16 nucleotides match TRBD2. The germline CDR1 and CDR2 sequences are SGHVS and FQNEAQ. J was trimmed by 6 bases and V by 3 bases; bases with no gene match: 1. This CDR3 region has 16 residues. This chain's CDR3 is CASSLGLAGGSGELFF. In DNA, the CDR3 is TGTGCCAGCAGCTTGGGACTAGCGGGGGGGTCCGGGGAGCTGTTTTTT.

The chain uses TRBV5-6 and TRBJ1-2; D uncertain. This CDR3 has 14 residues. The germline gives CDR1 SGHDT, CDR2 YYEEEE. Deletions cut 0 bases from V and 6 bases from J, with 12 bases between. As DNA, the CDR3 is TGTGCCAGCAGCTTGGGGACTACCCCCAATGGCTACACCTTC. Translating it yields CASSLGTTPNGYTF.

CDR3 in amino acids: CASSSQLGYGYTF. In DNA, the CDR3 is TGTGCCAGCAGCTCCCAGCTCGGGTATGGCTACACCTTC. The chain links TRBV7-2 to TRBJ1-2; the D is unclear. The germline gives CDR1 SGHTA, CDR2 FQGNSA. Trimming took off 4 bases at V and 5 bases at J, with 11 bases between the two ends. The CDR3 loop spans 13 amino acids.

The rearrangement links TRBV6-5 to TRBJ2-2; possible D gene TRBD2, 5 bases. The CDR3 extends over 16 amino acids. In germline, CDR1 is MNHEY, CDR2 SVGAGI. V was trimmed by 0 bases and J by 7 bases, leaving 15 bases between them. The CDR3 DNA sequence: TGTGCCAGCAGTTACTCGATCTCGCAACGGGGCGGGGAGCTGTTTTTT. Residues: CASSYSISQRGGELFF.

The rearrangement links TRBV19 to TRBJ2-5; 7 bases are a match to TRBD1. Germline CDR1 LNHDA, CDR2 SQIVND (reference sequence). Losses at the gene ends were 5 bases for V and 0 bases for J; bases not matched to a gene: 18. This CDR3 region has 19 residues. CDR3 residues: CASSPRDSTYFTNQETQYF. CDR3 in DNA: TGTGCCAGTAGTCCCCGGGACAGCACATACTTTACAAACCAAGAGACCCAGTACTTC.

This chain connects TRBV19 to TRBJ2-2; perhaps TRBD1 as D (5 bases). The CDR3 has 16 amino acids. Between the trimmed V and J ends, which lost 3 bases and 8 bases, there was a span of 19 bases. Germline-derived CDR1 and CDR2 are LNHDA and SQIVND (reference sequence). DNA of the CDR3: TGTGCCAGTAGTATTGACTCGGGCAGGGAAAGAGGGGAGCTGTTTTTT. This codes for CASSIDSGRERGELFF.

The V gene is TRBV27, the J gene TRBJ2-1; TRBD2 matches at 15 bases. Germline loops: CDR1 MNHEY, CDR2 SMNVEV (reference sequence). The CDR3 spans 15 residues. The trim removed 6 bases at V and 8 bases at J, leaving 5 bases unmatched. The CDR3 DNA is TGTGCCAGCAGCCATGGGACTAGCGGGGGGTATGAGCAGTTCTTC. The encoded protein is CASSHGTSGGYEQFF.